Described below is a single TCR beta chain sequence and its context. As originally analysed: Nucleated cell number was recorded as an estimate derived from reference gene primer amplification. The method was immunoSEQ multiplex PCR; TCRdb's version includes in-frame clones alone and lacks a portion of them. Clone size and V and J calls were adopted from that table, with D and trimming inferred from the DNA. Of about 210,000 clones detected, around four fifths appear once; the ten largest clones hold roughly a tenth. The J segment lost 2 bases and the V segment lost 7 bases, leaving 8 bases of the junction unmatched. CDR1 is SGHRS, CDR2 YFSETQ, per germline. The CDR3 contains 14 residues. The data originate from a study of blood T cell repertoires in COVID-19. Overall study context: Sites across the United States, Italy and Spain contributed samples from acute and convalescent COVID-19. PBMCs, B-cell-depleted T cells, or T cells provided the cDNA or gDNA that made up the material.

While infection was still active, Seattle patients were enrolled and then followed longitudinally. Sequencing was carried out using peripheral blood. The source of this sequence is a woman of 80 years or more with COVID-19, enrolled during active disease. The rearrangement joins TRBV5-1 to TRBJ2-5, with 7 nucleotides matching TRBD2. This chain's CDR3 is CASRNRDYQETQYF. Here the CDR3 DNA reads TGCGCCAGCCGTAACCGGGACTATCAAGAGACCCAGTACTTC.